Below, 24 T cell receptor beta chains from the same sample are listed, as sequenced in a study of blood T cell repertoires in COVID-19. The data were produced by immunoSEQ multiplex PCR, yet TCRdb's version contains in-frame clones alone and is incomplete. The sample holds over 20,000 clones, about 91% seen once. Sequenced input: peripheral blood. These receptor sequences come from an older man with active COVID-19.

The J gene is TRBJ2-7, the V gene TRBV18; maybe TRBD1 (5 bases). Germline V gene lookup returns CDR1 KGHSH and CDR2 LQKENI. The CDR3 consists of 12 residues. The germline V and J ends were trimmed by 0 bases and 7 bases, with 7 bases remaining between them. DNA for the CDR3: TGTGCCAGCTCACCACCTAGGGGAGAGCAGTACTTC. It encodes CASSPPRGEQYF.

This clone appeared once. This sequence joins TRBV15 and TRBJ2-2; D is unclear. Trimming took 3 bases from V and 1 from J, leaving 12 bases between them. The CDR3 covers 16 residues. Germline CDR1 LNHNV, CDR2 YYDKDF (reference sequence). The CDR3 bases are TGTGCCACCAGCAGGGGCCCGCATGGGAACACCGGGGAGCTGTTTTTT. This translates into CATSRGPHGNTGELFF.

The V call is TRBV9, the J call TRBJ2-1; 8 nucleotides line up with TRBD1. Germline CDR1 reads SGDLS; CDR2 reads YYNGEE. The ends lost 0 bases at V and 9 bases at J; junction bases unmatched: 5. The CDR3 has 14 residues. The CDR3 loop reads CASSVVDRGAEQFF. As DNA, the CDR3 is TGTGCCAGCAGCGTAGTCGACAGGGGAGCTGAGCAGTTCTTC.

This clone was observed once. The chain combines TRBV28 with TRBJ2-1; 9 positions match TRBD2. Germline V gives CDR1 MDHEN, CDR2 SYDVKM. With V trimmed by 6 bases and J by 7 bases, 10 bases remained unmatched. The CDR3 is made up of 15 amino acids. As DNA, the CDR3 is TGTGCCAGCAGCCAACCGCGGGAGGGCTATAATGAGCAGTTCTTC. This encodes CASSQPREGYNEQFF.

This clone was observed once. This chain joins TRBV7-2 and TRBJ1-2, with 8 bases identical to TRBD1. The CDR3 runs 15 residues. With V trimmed by 2 bases and J by 7 bases, 9 bases remained unmatched. Germline CDR1 SGHTA, CDR2 FQGNSA. CDR3 in DNA: TGTGCCAGCAGCTTACAGGGCAGGGGGCTCGGTGGCTACACCTTC. Its translation: CASSLQGRGLGGYTF.

The V gene is TRBV9, the J gene TRBJ2-2; D gene unclear. The CDR3 loop spans 16 amino acids. The V gene lost 0 bases and the J gene lost 1 base, with 10 bases spanning the gap. Germline CDR1 is SGDLS and CDR2 is YYNGEE. This CDR3 is CASSVGSRLNTGELFF. The CDR3 nucleotides are TGTGCCAGCAGCGTAGGGAGCCGATTGAACACCGGGGAGCTGTTTTTT.

The gene calls are TRBV5-6 and TRBJ1-1; 9 positions agree with TRBD1. The CDR3 has 16 amino acids. Germline V CDR1 and CDR2: SGHDT, YYEEEE. Germline trimming cut 4 bases from V and 1 base from J; bases unmatched to any gene: 8. CDR3 nucleotide sequence: TGTGCCAGCAGCCCGGGGACAGGGCTGAGGAACACTGAAGCTTTCTTT. Its translation is CASSPGTGLRNTEAFF. Drawing the rest from reference TRBV5-6 and TRBJ1-1, the complete variable domain is DAGVTQSPTHLIKTRGQQVTLRCSPKSGHDTVSWYQQALGQGPQFIFQYYEEEERQRGNFPDRFSGHQFPNYSSELNVNALLLGDSALYLCASSPGTGLRNTEAFFGQGTRLTVV.

This chain connects TRBV7-2 to TRBJ2-5; 12 bases are shared with TRBD2. This CDR3 is built from 15 residues. V gave up 3 bases and J gave up 5 bases; unmatched junction bases: 4. Germline V gene data show CDR1 as SGHTA and CDR2 as FQGNSA. The CDR3 here is CASSLLAGGPETQYF. The CDR3 nucleotides read TGTGCCAGCAGCTTGCTAGCGGGAGGGCCCGAGACCCAGTACTTC.

V is TRBV9 and J is TRBJ2-3; 7 nucleotides agree with TRBD2. Germline V gene sequence: CDR1 SGDLS, CDR2 YYNGEE. Trimming cost V 0 bases and J 0 bases; bases outside gene matches: 10. The CDR3 is made up of 18 amino acids. This CDR3 is CASSVVASGPTSTDTQYF. The DNA for the CDR3 is TGTGCCAGCAGCGTAGTCGCTAGCGGACCAACTAGCACAGATACGCAGTATTTT.

This sequence joins TRBV27 and TRBJ1-5; TRBD1 matches at 9 bases. After removal of 5 bases from V and 3 bases from J, the junction contained 5 bases not matched to a gene. The CDR3 contains 15 residues. The V gene's germline CDR1 is MNHEY and CDR2 SMNVEV (reference sequence). The CDR3 coding sequence is TGTGCCAGCAGTCCCGGGACAGGGAACAATCAGCCCCAGCATTTT. Its translation is CASSPGTGNNQPQHF.

The J gene is TRBJ2-5, the V gene TRBV3-1 (or the pseudogene TRBV3-2); 8 nucleotides align to TRBD2. V shed 0 bases and J 4 bases; nucleotides not matched to a gene: 7. The CDR3 sequence is 16 residues long. The V gene's germline CDR1 is LGHDT and CDR2 YNNKEL (reference sequence). The CDR3 here is CASSQDREGTGETQYF. The CDR3 DNA is TGTGCCAGCAGCCAAGATCGGGAGGGGACTGGAGAGACCCAGTACTTC.

V gene TRBV11-3 combines with J gene TRBJ2-3; D is unclear. The CDR3 runs to 13 residues. V lost 2 bases and J lost 5, with 8 bases in between. CDR1 and CDR2 (germline): SGHNT, YENEEA. CDR3 DNA: TGTGCCAGCAGCTTAACCCCCGGAGATACGCAGTATTTT. The encoded protein is CASSLTPGDTQYF.

CDR3 amino acids: CAISPERGTGELFF. In DNA form, the CDR3 reads TGTGCCATCAGCCCCGAAAGGGGAACCGGGGAGCTGTTTTTT. V is TRBV10-3 and J is TRBJ2-2, with TRBD1 as a possible D gene (5 bases). V gave up 6 bases and J gave up 5 bases, with 13 bases separating them. Germline CDR1 reads ENHRY; CDR2 reads SYGVKD. The CDR3 is 14 residues long.

The gene calls are TRBV4-3 and TRBJ1-4; tentative D call: TRBD1 (6 bases). Per germline, CDR1 LGHNA and CDR2 YSLEER. Trimming pared 1 base from V and 8 bases from J, leaving 14 bases between. There are 15 residues in the CDR3. The CDR3 coding sequence is TGCGCCAGCAGCCAAGTAAAAGGGGGTAGGGAAAAACTGTTTTTT. Its protein is CASSQVKGGREKLFF.

The rearrangement uses TRBV29-1 and TRBJ1-5; D not resolved. CDR1 SQVTM and CDR2 ANQGSEA come from the germline V gene. V lost 4 bases and J lost 2, with 9 bases in between. This CDR3 has 13 residues. CDR3 residues: CSVGGNRNQPQHF. As DNA, the CDR3 is TGCAGCGTTGGAGGGAATCGCAATCAGCCCCAGCATTTT.

This sequence joins TRBV19 and TRBJ2-1; 7 nucleotides agree with TRBD1. Germline V gene sequence: CDR1 LNHDA, CDR2 SQIVND (reference sequence). The CDR3 covers 15 residues. The junction had 6 bases not matched to a gene; V was cut back by 3 bases and J by 4 bases. The CDR3 nucleotides are TGTGCCAGTAGTATGGGGCAGGGGGTTTACAATGAGCAGTTCTTC. This codes for CASSMGQGVYNEQFF. The full variable domain, with the rest looked up from reference TRBV19 and TRBJ2-1, is DGGITQSPKYLFRKEGQNVTLSCEQNLNHDAMYWYRQDPGQGLRLIYYSQIVNDFQKGDIAEGYSVSREKKESFPLTVTSAQKNPTAFYLCASSMGQGVYNEQFFGPGTRLTVL.

CDR3 amino acids: CASSSSGLSYEQYF. Here the CDR3 DNA reads TGTGCCAGCAGCTCGAGCGGGCTTTCCTACGAGCAGTACTTC. The V call is TRBV5-4, the J call TRBJ2-7; D is perhaps TRBD2 (6 bases). Germline V gene sequence: CDR1 SGHNT, CDR2 YYREEE (reference sequence). The CDR3 sequence is 14 residues long. V lost 3 bases and J lost 1, with 11 bases in between.

The V gene is TRBV19, the J gene TRBJ2-3; 10 bases agree with TRBD2. Looked up from germline, CDR1 is LNHDA and CDR2 is SQIVND (reference sequence). The CDR3 spans 15 residues. The V segment lost 3 bases and the J segment 3 bases; nucleotides outside the gene matches: 3. The CDR3 coding sequence is TGTGCCAGTAGTATGTTTAGCGGGGGGACAGATACGCAGTATTTT. Its protein is CASSMFSGGTDTQYF.

The gene calls are TRBV19 and TRBJ1-1; TRBD1 might be the D (5 bases). Per germline, CDR1 LNHDA and CDR2 SQIVND (reference sequence). The ends were cut back, 0 bases at V and 2 bases at J, with 28 bases in the middle. The CDR3 is made up of 21 amino acids. The CDR3 is CASSIDFGGEPDFLFNTEAFF. For the CDR3, the DNA is TGTGCCAGTAGTATAGATTTCGGGGGAGAGCCTGACTTCCTCTTTAACACTGAAGCTTTCTTT.

This chain connects TRBV6-5 to TRBJ2-7; weak D call: TRBD2 (5 bases). Per germline, CDR1 MNHEY and CDR2 SVGAGI. V lost 2 bases and J lost 1, with 6 bases in between. This CDR3 spans 13 amino acids. The CDR3 reads CASSYPGSYEQYF. CDR3 DNA: TGTGCCAGCAGTTACCCGGGGTCCTACGAGCAGTACTTC.

CDR3 in amino acids: CATSRDTQETQYF. The CDR3 DNA reads TGTGCCACCAGCCGGGATACCCAAGAGACCCAGTACTTC. The chain couples TRBV15 to TRBJ2-5, with D tentatively TRBD2 (5 bases). From germline, CDR1 is LNHNV and CDR2 YYDKDF (reference sequence). Between the trimmed V and J ends, which lost 5 bases and 1 base, there was a span of 8 bases. The CDR3 has 13 residues.

The chain combines TRBV5-4 with TRBJ2-2; D perhaps matches TRBD2 (5 bases). CDR3 size: 16 residues. Trimming took 4 bases from V and 4 from J, leaving 17 bases between them. The V gene's germline CDR1 is SGHNT and CDR2 YYREEE (reference sequence). CDR3 amino acids: CASSPQGRGSTGELFF. The DNA of the CDR3 is TGTGCCAGCAGCCCCCAAGGACGAGGGAGCACCGGGGAGCTGTTTTTT. The variable domain in full, with the rest retrieved from reference TRBV5-4 and TRBJ2-2, is ETGVTQSPTHLIKTRGQQVTLRCSSQSGHNTVSWYQQALGQGPQFIFQYYREEENGRGNFPPRFSGLQFPNYSSELNVNALELDDSALYLCASSPQGRGSTGELFFGEGSRLTVL.

Note on this clone: At the DNA level, this CDR3 is encoded by other sequences in the same sample as well. This chain joins TRBV9 and TRBJ1-1; D unresolved. The CDR3 is made up of 13 amino acids. V lost 0 bases to trimming and J lost 2 bases, with 5 bases between them. Germline CDR1 SGDLS, CDR2 YYNGEE. CDR3 amino acids: CASSVAVNTEAFF. The CDR3 DNA follows: TGTGCCAGCAGCGTAGCCGTTAACACTGAAGCTTTCTTT. The whole variable domain, remainder taken from reference TRBV9 and TRBJ1-1, is DSGVTQTPKHLITATGQRVTLRCSPRSGDLSVYWYQQSLDQGLQFLIQYYNGEERAKGNILERFSAQQFPDLHSELNLSSLELGDSALYFCASSVAVNTEAFFGQGTRLTVV.

V is TRBV15 and J is TRBJ2-5; TRBD1 matches 8 bases. The CDR3 has 15 amino acids. Trimming took 5 bases from V and 5 from J; bases not matched to a gene: 10. Germline V gene lookup returns CDR1 LNHNV and CDR2 YYDKDF (reference sequence). The CDR3 spells CATSSLGAGGETQYF. DNA for the CDR3: TGTGCCACCAGCTCACTTGGGGCAGGGGGCGAGACCCAGTACTTC.